The clone carrying this TCR beta chain showed up just once. This CDR3 is built from 14 residues. Trimming removed 3 bases at V and 3 bases at J, with 9 bases between. The germline V gene encodes CDR1 SGHRS and CDR2 YFSETQ. The data were taken from a study of T cell responses to AZD1222 COVID-19 vaccine. Produced via immunoSEQ multiplex PCR; TCRdb's table is partial and in-frame only. The repertoire consists of about 180,000 clones, with over 90% occurring once and the leading ten covering roughly 2%. The clonotype originates from an adult who received the AZD1222 COVID-19 vaccine. This chain joins TRBV5-1 and TRBJ1-4; D not resolved. Source: peripheral blood, taken 28 days after the second AZD1222 dose. The CDR3 nucleotides read TGCGCCAGCAGCTCTAGGCCCCCTAATGAAAAACTGTTTTTT. Its protein product is CASSSRPPNEKLFF.